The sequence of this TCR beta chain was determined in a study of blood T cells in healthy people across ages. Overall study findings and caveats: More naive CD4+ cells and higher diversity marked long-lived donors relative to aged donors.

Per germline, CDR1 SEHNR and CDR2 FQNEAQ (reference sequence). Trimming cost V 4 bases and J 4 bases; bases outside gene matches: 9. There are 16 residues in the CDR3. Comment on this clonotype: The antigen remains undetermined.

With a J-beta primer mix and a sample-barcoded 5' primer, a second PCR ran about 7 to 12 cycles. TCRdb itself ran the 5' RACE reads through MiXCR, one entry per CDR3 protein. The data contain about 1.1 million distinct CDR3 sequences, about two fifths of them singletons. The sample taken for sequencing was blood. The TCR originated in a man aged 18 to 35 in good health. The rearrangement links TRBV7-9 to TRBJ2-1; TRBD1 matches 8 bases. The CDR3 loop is CASSSFRGPEYNEQFF. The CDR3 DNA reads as TGTGCCAGCAGCTCATTCAGGGGGCCTGAGTACAATGAGCAGTTCTTC.